The rows below give T cell receptor beta chains drawn from one sample of a study of T cell changes during pregnancy in multiple sclerosis. TCRdb keeps only in-frame clones here, not all; method: immunoSEQ multiplex PCR. The sample has 45,000 to 70,000 clones; just over 90% are singletons. Sequenced here: CD4+ T cells from peripheral blood mononuclear cells, sampled in the second trimester of pregnancy. These receptors originate from a female donor with multiple sclerosis, enrolled in a pregnancy study. Both conserved end residues are part of each CDR3. Fields, in order: D gene, V gene, clone size, J gene, CDR3 DNA, CDR3 protein. A D gene is named only where the DNA matches it firmly. Where a row states a size, it is once, few, many or the class of an expanded clone; other rows omit it.

TRBD1	TRBV18	NA	TRBJ1-3	TGTGCCAGCTCACCAGGGGGACAGACACCTCGCTCTGGAAACACCATATATTTT	CASSPGGQTPRSGNTIYF
TRBD2	TRBV7-9	NA	TRBJ2-7	TGTGCCAGCAGCCCGACTAGCGCGCACGAGCAGTACTTC	CASSPTSAHEQYF
TRBD2	TRBV19	NA	TRBJ2-3	TGTGCCAGCCGGAAGGCCATGGGGGGGGATACGCAGTATTTT	CASRKAMGGDTQYF
TRBD2	TRBV2	once	TRBJ2-5	TGTGCCAGCAGTCGGAGCGGGAGGCCCCAAGAGACCCAGTACTTC	CASSRSGRPQETQYF
NA	TRBV7-9	NA	TRBJ2-2	TGTGCCAGCAGCTTAAGGAGCGGGGAGCTGTTTTTT	CASSLRSGELFF
NA	TRBV4-1	NA	TRBJ1-1	TGCGCCAGCAGCCAGAGACTGGAGAACACTGAAGCTTTCTTT	CASSQRLENTEAFF
TRBD2	TRBV5-1	NA	TRBJ2-2	TGCGCCAGCAGCCTCGCGGGGGGGAACACCGGGGAGCTGTTTTTT	CASSLAGGNTGELFF
TRBD1	TRBV28	once	TRBJ2-6	TGTGCCAGCAGAAGGGACAGGTGGGGCTCTGGGGCCAACGTCCTGACTTTC	CASRRDRWGSGANVLTF
TRBD2	TRBV30	NA	TRBJ2-2	TGTGCCTGGAATAAGGGACTAGCGGGGCTCTCGAACACCGGGGAGCTGTTTTTT	CAWNKGLAGLSNTGELFF
TRBD1	TRBV5-6	NA	TRBJ2-7	TGTGCCAGCAGCCCGCGGACAGGGACCCTTGCTGGTTACGAGCAGTACTTC	CASSPRTGTLAGYEQYF
NA	TRBV13	NA	TRBJ2-4	TGTGCCAGCAGCTCCTTCGAGGGAATCCACATTCAGTACTTC	CASSSFEGIHIQYF
TRBD2	TRBV5-1	NA	TRBJ2-1	TGCGCCAGCAGCTTGGGGACTAGCGGGGCGCAGCAGTTCTTC	CASSLGTSGAQQFF
NA	TRBV30	once	TRBJ2-7	TGTGCCTGGACCACGGGGGCGGGAGCCTACGAGCAGTACTTC	CAWTTGAGAYEQYF
TRBD1	TRBV11-2	NA	TRBJ1-4	TGTGCCAGCAGCTTAGATCCAGGGGGCGCCGAAAAACTGTTTTTT	CASSLDPGGAEKLFF
TRBD1	TRBV7-9	NA	TRBJ2-7	TGTGCCAGCAGCTTAGGAGGACAGGGTGGGCTCTCCTACGAGCAGTACTTC	CASSLGGQGGLSYEQYF
NA	TRBV4-2	NA	TRBJ1-2	TGTGCCAGCAGCCAAGCCCGAGGAGATAACTATGGCTACACCTTC	CASSQARGDNYGYTF
TRBD1	TRBV6-1	NA	TRBJ1-5	TGTGCCAGCAGGACAGGGGGCGGTCAGCCCCAGCATTTT	CASRTGGGQPQHF
TRBD2	TRBV2	once	TRBJ2-2	TGTGCCAGCAGTCCTACTAGCGTAACCGGGGAGCTGTTTTTT	CASSPTSVTGELFF
NA	TRBV6-1	NA	TRBJ1-1	TGTGCCAGCAGTGAAGCGAGGGTGAACACTGAAGCTTTCTTT	CASSEARVNTEAFF